This T cell receptor (beta chain) was sequenced in a study of identical twins. This clonotype was counted between two and nine times. Its target is not known. V shed 2 bases and J 2 bases; nucleotides not matched to a gene: 14. The CDR3 is made up of 18 amino acids. The germline V gene has CDR1 SGHVS and CDR2 FQNEAQ. Study-level findings and limits: Some out-of-frame alpha sequences were shared by twins, and these showed excess low generation probability.

TCRdb reprocessed the 5' RACE reads with MiXCR, giving one entry per CDR3 protein. The table shows about 900,000 distinct CDR3 sequences, with roughly an eighth occurring only once. The data were also submitted as part of a second study, on yellow fever vaccine responses in identical twins.

The chain uses TRBV7-8 and TRBJ2-5; 7 positions match TRBD1. This sequence originates from a young woman in good health. Material: PBMCs. DNA for the CDR3: TGTGCCAGCAGCTTATCCCAACGGACAGGTCTAATACAAGAGACCCAGTACTTC. Its translation is CASSLSQRTGLIQETQYF. Full variable domain (remainder filled in from reference TRBV7-8 and TRBJ2-5): GAGVSQSPRYKVAKRGQDVALRCDPISGHVSLFWYQQALGQGPEFLTYFQNEAQLDKSGLPSDRFFAERPEGSVSTLKIQRTQQEDSAVYLCASSLSQRTGLIQETQYFGPGTRLLVL.